These T cell receptor beta chains were read from a single sample in a study of cytomegalovirus exposure and HLA in healthy donors. TCRdb's table, derived via immunoSEQ multiplex PCR, lists solely in-frame clones and lacks some. The table includes 190,000 or so clones, under 85% detected once. The sample comprised PBMCs. The receptors shown here come from a man aged 45-65 years in good health and CMV-seronegative. Each CDR3 is given with its conserved first and last residue. A D gene is named only where the DNA matches it firmly. Some rows mark clone size as missing; the rest say once, few, many or name a class of expanded clone.

clone size | J gene | V gene | D gene | CDR3 protein | CDR3 DNA
NA | TRBJ2-2 | TRBV28 | NA | CASKSSGVNTGELFF | TGTGCCAGCAAAAGTTCAGGGGTGAACACCGGGGAGCTGTTTTTT
NA | TRBJ1-5 | TRBV9 | NA | CASSASGSGQPQHF | TGTGCCAGCAGTGCTTCGGGTAGCGGTCAGCCCCAGCATTTT
NA | TRBJ2-7 | TRBV13 | TRBD1 | CASSLYSDRAEQYF | TGTGCCAGCAGCTTATACTCCGACAGGGCCGAGCAGTACTTC
NA | TRBJ1-2 | TRBV6-5 | NA | CASSYIENYGYTF | TGTGCCAGCAGTTACATCGAGAACTATGGCTACACCTTC
few | TRBJ1-2 | TRBV9 | NA | CASSSQEEGYTF | TGTGCCAGCAGCTCTCAAGAGGAGGGCTACACCTTC
NA | TRBJ1-2 | TRBV6-5 | TRBD1 | CASSLRDRNYGYTF | TGTGCCAGCAGCCTAAGGGACAGAAACTATGGCTACACCTTC
NA | TRBJ1-1 | TRBV5-1 | NA | CASSPWTVNTEAFF | TGCGCCAGCAGCCCCTGGACAGTGAACACTGAAGCTTTCTTT
NA | TRBJ2-7 | TRBV29-1 | NA | CSGAVSGTYEQYF | TGCAGCGGAGCCGTGTCAGGGACCTACGAGCAGTACTTC
NA | TRBJ2-1 | TRBV19 | NA | CASSMWQGITNEQFF | TGTGCCAGTAGTATGTGGCAGGGTATCACCAATGAGCAGTTCTTC
NA | TRBJ1-1 | TRBV6-6 | NA | CASSYAARGAFF | TGTGCCAGCAGTTACGCGGCCAGGGGCGCTTTCTTT